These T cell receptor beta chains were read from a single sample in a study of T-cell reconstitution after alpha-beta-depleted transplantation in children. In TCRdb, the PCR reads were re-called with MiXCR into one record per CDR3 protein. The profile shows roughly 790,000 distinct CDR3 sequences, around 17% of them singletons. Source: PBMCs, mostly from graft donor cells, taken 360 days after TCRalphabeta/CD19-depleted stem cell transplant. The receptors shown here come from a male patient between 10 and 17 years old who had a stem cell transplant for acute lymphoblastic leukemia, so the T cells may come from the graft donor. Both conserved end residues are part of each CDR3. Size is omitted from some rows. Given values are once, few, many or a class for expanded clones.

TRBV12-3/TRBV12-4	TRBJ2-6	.	CTFSLATTRTSGANVLTF
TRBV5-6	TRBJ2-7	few	CASSLPLAGFQHYEQYF
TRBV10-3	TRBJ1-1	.	CAISEPGTGTTEAFF
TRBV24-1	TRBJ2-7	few	CATSDGLAPYEQYF
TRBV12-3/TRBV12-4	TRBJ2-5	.	CASSLTGQTQYF
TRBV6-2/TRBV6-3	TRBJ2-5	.	CASSAGGGLAGVGGTQYF
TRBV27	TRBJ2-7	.	CASSRSGDYLVGEQYF
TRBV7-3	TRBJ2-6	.	CASSLNRPGETHSGANVLTF
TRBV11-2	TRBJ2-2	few	CASSPRAAAPGELFF
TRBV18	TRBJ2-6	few	CASSPRWTGVLLSGANVLTF
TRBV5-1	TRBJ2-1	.	CASRTSAANEQFF
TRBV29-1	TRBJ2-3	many	CSVVHVRDTQYF
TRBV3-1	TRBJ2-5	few	CASSHRLAGVETQYF
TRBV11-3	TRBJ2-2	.	CASSRFSRGLGTGELFF
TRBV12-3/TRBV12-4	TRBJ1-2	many	CASRPWTANYGYTF
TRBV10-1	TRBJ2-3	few	CASSAQRERDTQYF
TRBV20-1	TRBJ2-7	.	CSAREWRENSYEQYF
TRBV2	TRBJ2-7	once	CASSLSRTGARYEQYF
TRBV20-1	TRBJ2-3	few	CSARGGPGPRDTQYF
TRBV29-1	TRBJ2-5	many	CSASGLGSPF
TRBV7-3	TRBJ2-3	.	CASSFYREVGLQYF
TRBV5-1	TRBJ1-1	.	CASSRTGLENTEAFF
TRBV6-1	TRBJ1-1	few	CASSPRRGLAEAFF
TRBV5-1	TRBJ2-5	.	CANSLVGTIQETQYF
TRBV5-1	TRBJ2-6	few	CASSFEHSGANVLTF
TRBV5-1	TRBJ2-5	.	CASSRPLRGLQETQYF